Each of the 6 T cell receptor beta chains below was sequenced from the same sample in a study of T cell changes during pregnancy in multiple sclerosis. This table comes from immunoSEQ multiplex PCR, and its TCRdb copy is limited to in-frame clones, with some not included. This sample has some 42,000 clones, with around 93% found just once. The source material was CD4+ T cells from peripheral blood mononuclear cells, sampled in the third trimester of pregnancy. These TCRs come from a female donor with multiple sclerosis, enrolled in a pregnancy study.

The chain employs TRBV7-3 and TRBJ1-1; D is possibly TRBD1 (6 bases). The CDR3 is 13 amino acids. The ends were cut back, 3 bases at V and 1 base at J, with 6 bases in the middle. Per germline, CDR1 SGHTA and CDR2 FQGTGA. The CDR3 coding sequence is TGTGCCAGCAGCTTGACAGGGAACACTGAAGCTTTCTTT. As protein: CASSLTGNTEAFF. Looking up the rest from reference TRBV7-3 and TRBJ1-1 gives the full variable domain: GAGVSQTPSNKVTEKGKYVELRCDPISGHTALYWYRQSLGQGPEFLIYFQGTGAADDSGLPNDRFFAVRPEGSVSTLKIQRTERGDSAVYLCASSLTGNTEAFFGQGTRLTVV.

The CDR3: CASSYSWGRSYNEQFF. CDR3 bases: TGTGCCAGCAGTTACTCATGGGGGCGATCCTACAATGAGCAGTTCTTC. The rearrangement uses TRBV6-5 and TRBJ2-1; possible D gene TRBD1, 6 bases. V was trimmed by 0 bases and J by 1 base, leaving 10 bases between them. The CDR3 covers 16 residues. From germline, CDR1 is MNHEY and CDR2 SVGAGI.

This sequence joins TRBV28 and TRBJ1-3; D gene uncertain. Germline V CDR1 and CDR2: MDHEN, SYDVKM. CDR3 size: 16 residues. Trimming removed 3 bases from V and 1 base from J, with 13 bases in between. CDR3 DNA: TGTGCCAGCAGTTTTATGAGGCCCTCGTCTGGAAACACCATATATTTT. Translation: CASSFMRPSSGNTIYF.

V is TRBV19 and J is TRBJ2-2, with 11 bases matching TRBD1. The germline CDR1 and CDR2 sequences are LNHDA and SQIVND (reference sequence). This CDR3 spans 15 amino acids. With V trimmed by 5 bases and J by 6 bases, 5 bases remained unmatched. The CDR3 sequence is CASSGDRGVAGELFF. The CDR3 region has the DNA TGTGCCAGTAGTGGGGACAGGGGGGTCGCCGGGGAGCTGTTTTTT.

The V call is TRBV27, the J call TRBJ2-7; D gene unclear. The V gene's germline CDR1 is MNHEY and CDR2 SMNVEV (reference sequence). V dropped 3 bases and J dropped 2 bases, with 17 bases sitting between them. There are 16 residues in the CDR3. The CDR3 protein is CASSLRGGALPYEQYF. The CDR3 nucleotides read TGTGCCAGCAGTTTGAGAGGCGGAGCCCTCCCCTACGAGCAGTACTTC.

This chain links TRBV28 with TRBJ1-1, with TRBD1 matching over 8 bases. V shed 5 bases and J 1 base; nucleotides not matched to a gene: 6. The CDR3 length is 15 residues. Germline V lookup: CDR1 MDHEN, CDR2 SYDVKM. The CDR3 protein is CASSGPGTGNTEAFF. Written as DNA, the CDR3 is TGTGCCAGCAGTGGGCCCGGGACAGGGAACACTGAAGCTTTCTTT.